Listed below are T cell receptor beta chains from one sample, sequenced in a study of T cell repertoires in cytomegalovirus infection. Their specific antigens are unknown. TCRdb passed the reads through MiXCR, listing each CDR3 protein once. The sample has fewer than 1,000,000 distinct CDR3 sequences; around 30% are singletons. The sample in question was cultured CD8+ T cells from PBMCs, obtained from culture after CMV antigen stimulation. The receptors stem from a human donor in good health (CMV status not recorded). Some clones in this sample may be carry-over from other donors' samples. Each CDR3 is given with its conserved first and last residue. The D gene is left open where the match is weak. Not all rows give a size; the values are once, few, many and, for expanded clones, a class.

V gene,J gene,clone size,D gene,CDR3 protein,CDR3 DNA
TRBV2,TRBJ1-3,once,.,CASTVGNTIYF,TGTGCCAGCACCGTTGGAAACACCATATATTTT
TRBV2,TRBJ2-5,.,.,CASSERGLKTQYF,TGTGCCAGCAGTGAACGGGGGCTGAAGACCCAGTACTTC
TRBV11-3,TRBJ1-6,few,.,CARAKVEYNSPLHF,TGTGCCAGAGCGAAGGTCGAATATAATTCACCCCTCCACTTT
TRBV7-9,TRBJ1-1,many,.,CASSLPSFDRLKTEAFF,TGTGCCAGCAGCTTACCCTCTTTCGACAGGCTGAAAACTGAAGCTTTCTTT
TRBV20-1,TRBJ2-3,.,TRBD2,CSAFLAGGEVVDTQYF,TGCAGTGCTTTCCTAGCGGGGGGGGAAGTAGTAGATACGCAGTATTTT
TRBV9,TRBJ2-5,.,TRBD1,CASSVHRDRGGETQYF,TGTGCCAGCAGCGTACACCGGGACAGGGGTGGCGAGACCCAGTACTTC
TRBV7-9,TRBJ1-2,few,.,CASSLAAGDLYGYTF,TGTGCCAGCAGCTTAGCAGCTGGGGATCTCTATGGCTACACCTTC
TRBV6-1,TRBJ1-6,few,.,CASSLIGPGFSLHF,TGTGCCAGCAGCCTGATCGGACCGGGCTTCTCCCTCCACTTT
TRBV27,TRBJ1-1,.,TRBD1,CASSPYRGMNTEAFF,TGTGCCAGCAGCCCCTACAGGGGGATGAACACTGAAGCTTTCTTT
TRBV6-6,TRBJ1-5,.,TRBD1,CASRADRGLNQPKHF,TGTGCCAGCAGGGCGGACAGGGGGTTGAATCAGCCCAAGCATTTT
TRBV9,TRBJ2-2,.,TRBD2,CASSGSSGGPSGGELFF,TGTGCCAGCAGCGGTTCTAGCGGGGGGCCCAGTGGTGGGGAGCTGTTTTTT
TRBV7-9,TRBJ2-2,few,TRBD1,CASSLQGAIVPGELFF,TGTGCCAGCAGCTTACAGGGGGCGATTGTTCCCGGGGAGCTGTTTTTT
TRBV27,TRBJ2-4,few,.,CASSFAAKNIQYF,TGTGCCAGCAGTTTCGCGGCGAAAAACATTCAGTACTTC
TRBV2,TRBJ1-2,.,.,CASSETAMLGINYTF,TGTGCCAGCAGTGAAACTGCCATGTTAGGGATTAACTACACCTTC
TRBV10-3,TRBJ1-2,.,.,CAISDRDGIDYGYTF,TGTGCCATCAGTGACAGGGACGGGATTGACTATGGCTACACCTTC
TRBV15,TRBJ1-4,.,.,CATSRQGLNEKLFF,TGTGCCACCAGCAGACAGGGGCTTAATGAAAAACTGTTTTTT
TRBV19,TRBJ1-6,.,TRBD1,CASSLDRVRGIPPLHF,TGTGCCAGTAGCCTGGACAGGGTCCGGGGGATTCCACCCCTCCACTTT
TRBV6-1,TRBJ2-1,.,.,CASSTSQGNEQFF,TGTGCCAGCAGTACCTCACAGGGCAATGAGCAGTTCTTC
TRBV6-2/TRBV6-3,TRBJ1-5,.,.,CASSFSGFYQPQHF,TGTGCCAGCAGTTTTTCAGGGTTTTATCAGCCCCAGCATTTT
TRBV7-9,TRBJ1-1,many,TRBD1,CASSLVQGDTEAFF,TGTGCCAGCAGCTTAGTTCAGGGGGACACTGAAGCTTTCTTT
TRBV6-5,TRBJ1-3,.,.,CASSYYGPNSPSGNTIYF,TGTGCCAGCAGTTACTACGGACCGAACTCTCCCTCTGGAAACACCATATATTTT
TRBV7-2,TRBJ2-3,many,TRBD2,CASSLESGGTDTQYF,TGTGCCAGCAGCTTAGAAAGCGGGGGCACAGATACGCAGTATTTT
TRBV2,TRBJ1-1,.,.,CASRPSYTEAFF,TGTGCCAGCAGGCCCAGTTACACTGAAGCTTTCTTT
TRBV14,TRBJ1-1,.,.,CASSQAGQTEAFF,TGTGCCAGCAGCCAAGCGGGCCAAACTGAAGCTTTCTTT
TRBV15,TRBJ1-4,.,.,CATSNGRVREKLFF,TGTGCCACCAGCAACGGCAGGGTTCGGGAAAAACTGTTTTTT
TRBV7-8,TRBJ1-2,.,TRBD1,CASSLDRTGGRNYGYTF,TGTGCCAGCAGCTTAGACCGGACAGGGGGCCGTAACTATGGCTACACCTTC
TRBV29-1,TRBJ1-1,.,.,CSVDIEAFF,TGCAGCGTTGACATCGAAGCTTTCTTT
TRBV9,TRBJ2-2,.,.,CASSPYSDRTGELFF,TGTGCCAGCAGCCCCTATTCCGACAGGACCGGGGAGCTGTTTTTT
TRBV4-1,TRBJ2-3,few,.,CASSQVTPYITDTQYF,TGCGCCAGCAGCCAAGTGACACCCTATATCACAGATACGCAGTATTTT
TRBV27,TRBJ1-6,.,.,CASSLSQNSPLHF,TGTGCCAGCAGTTTATCGCAGAATTCACCCCTCCACTTT